These 32 T cell receptor beta chains were sequenced from one sample in a study of blood T cell repertoires in COVID-19. Repertoires were generated with immunoSEQ multiplex PCR, while TCRdb's copy carries only in-frame clones and drops some. The table includes approximately 63,000 clones, roughly 87% detected once. Sample: peripheral blood. The receptors stem from a man older than 75 in a cohort sampled during active COVID-19.

This rearrangement joins TRBV20-1 to TRBJ2-3; 10 bases align to TRBD1. There are 18 residues in the CDR3. V lost 3 bases to trimming and J lost 3 bases; unmatched junction nucleotides: 15. Germline V gives CDR1 DFQATT, CDR2 SNEGSKA (reference sequence). The CDR3 sequence is CSASVGARTGGLTDTQYF. Here the CDR3 DNA reads TGCAGTGCTAGTGTAGGGGCGAGGACAGGGGGTTTGACAGATACGCAGTATTTT.

This chain joins TRBV19 and TRBJ2-1, with D perhaps matching TRBD2 (7 bases). Germline V gene sequence: CDR1 LNHDA, CDR2 SQIVND (reference sequence). Trimming stripped 6 bases from V and 9 bases from J, with 18 bases between. The length of the CDR3 is 14 residues. This CDR3 reads CASRAWGGRSEQFF. The CDR3 DNA reads as TGTGCCAGTAGAGCATGGGGGGGCCGAAGTGAGCAGTTCTTC.

The chain employs TRBV6-5 and TRBJ1-5; 11 positions match TRBD1. The V segment lost 6 bases and the J segment 5 bases; nucleotides outside the gene matches: 3. This CDR3 is 14 amino acids long. CDR1 and CDR2 (germline): MNHEY, SVGAGI. The CDR3 here is CASSGQGAYQPQHF. CDR3 DNA: TGTGCCAGCAGCGGACAGGGGGCTTATCAGCCCCAGCATTTT.

Only one count was recorded for this clone. The chain has TRBV14 and TRBJ2-6; D possibly corresponds to TRBD1 (5 bases). Germline assignment: CDR1 SGHDN and CDR2 FVKESK. Trimming shortened V by 3 bases and J by 0 bases, and 15 bases separated the two germline ends. The CDR3 has 18 residues. Here the CDR3 DNA reads TGTGCCAGCAGCCACCCACGGCAGGGCTTCTCTGGGGCCAACGTCCTGACTTTC. This translates into CASSHPRQGFSGANVLTF.

V usage is TRBV6-4 and J usage is TRBJ2-3; a possible D gene is TRBD1 (6 bases). The V and J ends lost 3 bases and 2 bases respectively, with 9 bases between them. This CDR3 is 14 amino acids long. CDR1 and CDR2 from the germline V gene are MRHNA and SNTAGT. In DNA form, the CDR3 reads TGTGCCAGCAGTGAGGGACACTCCACAGATACGCAGTATTTT. As protein: CASSEGHSTDTQYF.

The V call is TRBV3-1 (or the pseudogene TRBV3-2), the J call TRBJ2-2; D is ambiguous. CDR3 length: 11 amino acids. CDR1 LGHDT and CDR2 YNNKEL come from the germline V gene (reference sequence). Trimming took 1 base from V and 13 from J, leaving 7 bases between them. The CDR3 bases are TGTGCCAGCAGCCAAGCCACGGGGCTGTTTTTT. Encoded protein: CASSQATGLFF.

The genes are TRBV19 and TRBJ2-1; 8 bases are a match to TRBD1. Germline V gene sequence: CDR1 LNHDA, CDR2 SQIVND (reference sequence). This CDR3 has 17 amino acids. Losses at the gene ends were 5 bases for V and 2 bases for J; bases not matched to a gene: 11. The CDR3 reads CASSDPRAGGTYNEQFF. The CDR3 DNA sequence: TGTGCCAGTAGTGACCCTCGGGCAGGGGGCACCTACAATGAGCAGTTCTTC.

The chain combines TRBV9 with TRBJ1-2; D might be TRBD1 (6 bases). Trimming left V 3 bases short and J 6 bases short, with 15 bases between. CDR3 length: 14 residues. Germline CDR1 is SGDLS and CDR2 is YYNGEE. Written as DNA, the CDR3 is TGTGCCAGCAGCGCCGAGTGGCAGGGGAATGGCTACACCTTC. Protein sequence: CASSAEWQGNGYTF.

This chain joins TRBV29-1 and TRBJ1-1; D is possibly TRBD1 (5 bases). V was trimmed by 1 base and J by 1 base, leaving 10 bases between them. Germline-derived CDR1 and CDR2 are SQVTM and ANQGSEA. CDR3 size: 14 residues. CDR3 in amino acids: CSVEVRGGNTEAFF. The CDR3 DNA reads as TGCAGCGTTGAAGTTCGGGGGGGGAACACTGAAGCTTTCTTT.

This clone occurred a few times. The chain is built from TRBV4-3 and TRBJ1-3, with TRBD1 matching 9 bases. The germline V gene encodes CDR1 LGHNA and CDR2 YSLEER. V lost 0 bases to trimming and J lost 4 bases; unmatched junction nucleotides: 7. This CDR3 comprises 17 residues. CDR3 protein: CASSQDYGTGTGNTIYF. The CDR3 nucleotides are TGCGCCAGCAGCCAAGATTACGGGACAGGGACCGGAAACACCATATATTTT.

The sample holds one count of this clone. This chain uses TRBV7-3 with TRBJ2-1, with TRBD2 matching over 11 bases. V shed 4 bases and J 9 bases; nucleotides not matched to a gene: 2. From germline, CDR1 is SGHTA and CDR2 FQGTGA. This CDR3 region has 13 residues. The CDR3 DNA reads TGTGCCAGCAGCTCCACTAGCGGGAGTGAGCAGTTCTTC. The encoded protein is CASSSTSGSEQFF.

The V and J genes are TRBV4-1 and TRBJ1-1; 8 bases are shared with TRBD1. V trimming: 1 base; J trimming: 5 bases; junction bases outside the gene matches: 3. The CDR3 contains 14 residues. Germline CDR1 MGHRA, CDR2 YSYEKL. CDR3 coding DNA: TGCGCCAGCAGCCAAGTAACAGGGGGAACTGAAGCTTTCTTT. It specifies CASSQVTGGTEAFF.

The CDR3 spells CASSLDRGVSNTEAFF. Written as DNA, the CDR3 is TGCGCCAGCAGCTTGGACAGGGGCGTATCGAACACTGAAGCTTTCTTT. This chain connects TRBV5-1 to TRBJ1-1; 7 nucleotides line up with TRBD1. Germline V gives CDR1 SGHRS, CDR2 YFSETQ. V lost 0 bases, J lost 1 base, and 6 bases stayed unmatched. The CDR3 sequence is 16 residues long.

This chain connects TRBV5-1 to TRBJ1-2; TRBD1 aligns across 7 bases. The CDR3 sequence is 14 residues long. Germline trimming cut 2 bases from V and 6 bases from J; bases unmatched to any gene: 7. CDR1 and CDR2 from the germline V gene are SGHRS and YFSETQ. CDR3 nucleotides: TGCGCCAGCAGCTTAGATAGGGGGCGGGATGGCTACACCTTC. Translated, it gives CASSLDRGRDGYTF.

The V gene is TRBV9, the J gene TRBJ2-5, with 10 bases fitting TRBD2. J gave up 3 bases and V 0 bases, and 5 bases lay outside the gene matches. Germline V lookup: CDR1 SGDLS, CDR2 YYNGEE. There are 16 residues in the CDR3. The CDR3 bases are TGTGCCAGCAGCGTAGGAGGAACTAGCGGGAAAGAGACCCAGTACTTC. It codes for CASSVGGTSGKETQYF.

There are a few counts of this clone. J is TRBJ1-1 and V is TRBV29-1; D is undetermined. The CDR3 extends over 11 amino acids. Germline CDR1 is SQVTM and CDR2 is ANQGSEA. Trimming left V 3 bases short and J 5 bases short, with 7 bases between. The CDR3 region has the DNA TGCAGCGTTGATAGAGGGACTGAAGCTTTCTTT. Translating gives CSVDRGTEAFF.

V gene TRBV7-3 combines with J gene TRBJ1-6; TRBD1 agrees at 8 bases. V gave up 4 bases and J gave up 7 bases; unmatched junction bases: 0. The CDR3 loop spans 13 amino acids. Looked up from germline, CDR1 is SGHTA and CDR2 is FQGTGA. The CDR3 sequence: CASSWDRNSPLHF. The DNA for the CDR3 is TGTGCCAGCAGCTGGGACAGGAATTCACCCCTCCACTTT.

The chain joins TRBV4-1 to TRBJ2-7; D is ambiguous. V lost 2 bases and J 6 bases, leaving 8 bases between the germline ends. Germline assignment: CDR1 MGHRA and CDR2 YSYEKL. The CDR3 has 12 residues. CDR3 region: CASSQLTSEQYF. As DNA, the CDR3 is TGCGCCAGCAGCCAACTGACATCCGAGCAGTACTTC.

The chain employs TRBV14 and TRBJ2-5; no reliable D call. The CDR3 totals 16 residues. Trimming shortened V by 1 base and J by 0 bases, and 12 bases separated the two germline ends. Per the germline V gene, CDR1 is SGHDN and CDR2 is FVKESK. The CDR3, as DNA: TGTGCCAGCAGCCAAGGGGCGTTGGCTAACCAAGAGACCCAGTACTTC. This translates into CASSQGALANQETQYF.

As to this clone: Distinct nucleotide sequences in the sample also encode this CDR3. The chain uses TRBV7-2 and TRBJ2-5; TRBD2 aligns across 12 bases. V was pared by 4 bases and J by 1 base, with 1 base of the junction left unmatched. Germline lookup yields CDR1 SGHTA and CDR2 FQGNSA. CDR3 size: 15 residues. CDR3 protein: CASSSGLAGQETQYF. The CDR3 DNA sequence: TGTGCCAGCAGCTCGGGACTAGCGGGCCAAGAGACCCAGTACTTC.

This rearrangement joins TRBV4-1 to TRBJ2-7, with 7 nucleotides matching TRBD1. Germline CDR1 and CDR2: MGHRA and YSYEKL. The CDR3 consists of 16 residues. With V trimmed by 0 bases and J by 0 bases, 5 bases remained unmatched. CDR3 in amino acids: CASSQDRTGSSYEQYF. CDR3 DNA: TGCGCCAGCAGCCAAGATCGGACAGGTAGCTCCTACGAGCAGTACTTC.

This chain connects TRBV6-5 to TRBJ2-1; 7 nucleotides line up with TRBD1. Trimming removed 6 bases from V and 7 bases from J; junction bases left unmatched: 12. Germline V gives CDR1 MNHEY, CDR2 SVGAGI. CDR3 length: 15 residues. CDR3: CASSLTGTEFNEQFF. The CDR3, as DNA: TGTGCCAGCAGCCTAACCGGGACAGAGTTTAATGAGCAGTTCTTC.

The chain joins TRBV18 to TRBJ1-1, with TRBD1 matching over 7 bases. Germline V gives CDR1 KGHSH, CDR2 LQKENI. The CDR3 contains 14 residues. The trim removed 1 base at V and 11 bases at J, leaving 10 bases unmatched. The CDR3 DNA is TGTGCCAGCTCACCACTGGAGACGGACAGGAGGGCTTTCTTT. Translated, it gives CASSPLETDRRAFF.

The V and J genes are TRBV5-1 and TRBJ2-1, with 8 positions matching TRBD1. This CDR3 comprises 15 residues. The germline V gene encodes CDR1 SGHRS and CDR2 YFSETQ. The trim removed 4 bases at V and 5 bases at J, leaving 8 bases unmatched. The CDR3, as DNA: TGCGCCAGCAGCCGGACGGGACAGGTTAACAATGAGCAGTTCTTC. Translated: CASSRTGQVNNEQFF.

The rearrangement uses TRBV10-1 and TRBJ2-3; tentatively, D is TRBD1 (6 bases). The V and J ends lost 6 bases and 2 bases respectively, with 12 bases between them. The CDR3 length is 14 residues. Per the germline V gene, CDR1 is WNHNN and CDR2 is SYGVQD (reference sequence). CDR3 DNA sequence: TGCGCCAGCAGCCTACGACAGGTCACAGATACGCAGTATTTT. Its translation: CASSLRQVTDTQYF.

The chain couples TRBV7-8 to TRBJ2-6; D ambiguous. Germline-derived CDR1 and CDR2 are SGHVS and FQNEAQ. The CDR3 is made up of 16 amino acids. V gave up 5 bases and J gave up 0 bases, with 11 bases separating them. CDR3 sequence reads: CASSPQIASGANVLTF. The CDR3 DNA reads as TGTGCCAGCAGCCCCCAGATAGCCTCTGGGGCCAACGTCCTGACTTTC.

V is TRBV6-4 and J is TRBJ1-5; 7 positions agree with TRBD1. The CDR3 has 14 residues. The V gene end was trimmed by 5 bases and the J gene end by 0 bases; junction bases not matched to a gene: 1. Germline values: CDR1 MRHNA, CDR2 SNTAGT. The CDR3 loop reads CASSRDSSNQPQHF. CDR3 bases: TGTGCCAGCAGTCGGGACAGTAGCAATCAGCCCCAGCATTTT.

This sequence joins TRBV3-1 (or the pseudogene TRBV3-2) and TRBJ1-1; D remains ambiguous. The CDR3 spans 15 residues. CDR1 LGHDT and CDR2 YNNKEL come from the germline V gene (reference sequence). Trimming cost V 1 base and J 7 bases, with 16 bases left between them. The CDR3 loop is CASSQVAGARGEAFF. Written as DNA, the CDR3 is TGTGCCAGCAGCCAAGTTGCGGGAGCGAGAGGTGAAGCTTTCTTT.

The V gene is TRBV6-4, the J gene TRBJ1-2; 11 bases are a match to TRBD1. Germline lookup yields CDR1 MRHNA and CDR2 SNTAGT. V lost 2 bases and J lost 8; bases outside the gene matches: 10. The CDR3 sequence is 16 residues long. As DNA, the CDR3 is TGTGCCAGCAGTGACCGTGGACAGGGGGCGCGGGGCGGCTACACCTTC. This codes for CASSDRGQGARGGYTF.

The chain has TRBV7-9 and TRBJ1-6, with no clear D. CDR1 is SEHNR and CDR2 is FQNEAQ in the germline V gene (reference sequence). V shed 1 base and J shed 6 bases, with 7 bases lying between them. This CDR3 is 14 amino acids long. The CDR3 region is CASSLEAGNSPLHF. CDR3 DNA sequence: TGTGCCAGCAGCTTAGAGGCGGGTAATTCACCCCTCCACTTT.

There are a few counts of this clone. The chain joins TRBV7-2 to TRBJ2-5; 7 positions agree with TRBD2. This CDR3 is 16 amino acids long. With V trimmed by 0 bases and J by 5 bases, 9 bases remained unmatched. In germline, CDR1 is SGHTA, CDR2 FQGNSA. This CDR3 reads CASSLAGGNIQETQYF. The CDR3 nucleotides read TGTGCCAGCAGCTTAGCGGGAGGGAACATTCAGGAGACCCAGTACTTC.

The chain couples TRBV5-4 to TRBJ1-2; 9 positions agree with TRBD1. The CDR3 is 14 amino acids. The germline V gene encodes CDR1 SGHNT and CDR2 YYREEE (reference sequence). Germline trimming cut 4 bases from V and 4 bases from J; bases unmatched to any gene: 5. The CDR3 sequence: CASSMTGGSYGYTF. Here the CDR3 DNA reads TGTGCCAGCAGCATGACAGGGGGTAGCTATGGCTACACCTTC.